This TCR beta chain was found in a study of T-cell memory formation after mild COVID-19. Across the study: Largely donor-specific sequence clusters came from two donors. Broader study findings: Second-wave clones that peaked on day 37 lacked confirmed SARS-CoV-2 specificity. CD4/CD8 balance characterized clones contracting day 15 to 85, and CD4+ skew characterized later expanders.

Per germline, CDR1 SNHLY and CDR2 FYNNEI. Trimming cost V 1 base and J 6 bases, with 9 bases left between them. The CDR3 runs 13 residues. Barcoded TCR alpha and TCR beta cDNA libraries with UMIs came from 5'RACE using constant-segment primers. TCRdb ran MiXCR on the 5' RACE reads and lists one entry per CDR3 protein. The table records about 130,000 distinct CDR3 sequences, around 15% of them present only once. Points on this clonotype: Antigen unknown.

The sample consisted of PBMCs or a T cell subset sorted from them (not recorded which). The clonotype comes from a young man who had mild COVID-19 (a few samples of this study predate the infection). Cell type and time point are not known. This rearrangement joins TRBV2 to TRBJ2-5; weak D call: TRBD1 (6 bases). In nucleotides, the CDR3 is TGTGCCAGCAGTGAAGGAGGGGGAAAGACCCAGTACTTC. Translated: CASSEGGGKTQYF.